This T cell receptor (beta chain) was recovered during a study of shared clonotypes between healthy human individuals. Study-wide results and caveats: Large depth notwithstanding, sorted-subset sequencing proved incomplete by rarefaction.

V gave up 5 bases and J gave up 5 bases, with 15 bases separating them. Germline CDR1 is MDHEN and CDR2 is SYDVKM. The CDR3 extends over 14 amino acids. Per the original data handling: ImmunoSEQ gave junction-only sequences without quality scores, so filtering differed. Some clones are missing from TCRdb's copy, which holds only in-frame ones; the method was immunoSEQ multiplex PCR. The V and J calls and clone size were taken over from that table, and D and trimming were inferred from the DNA. In the table there are 950,000 to 1,100,000 clones, approximately 76% of which are singletons. As concerns this clone: Its cognate antigen is unknown.

The donor population consisted of healthy HIV-negative adults with no recent acute infections or vaccinations. Donors were Caucasian adults residing in Nashville, Tennessee, USA. The V and J genes are TRBV28 and TRBJ1-1, with D hard to call. The material sequenced was memory CD4+ T cells sorted from blood. The subset here: CD45RA-negative fraction. The sequence derives from a man aged 18 to 29 in good health. This chain's CDR3 is CASSNSEGETEAFF. CDR3 in DNA: TGTGCCAGCAGTAACTCAGAGGGAGAGACTGAAGCTTTCTTT.